This T cell receptor beta chain is from a study of metastatic and nonmetastatic thyroid tumors (dated by TCRdb to the early 2020s). Looking at the study overall: Repertoires from peripheral blood and from tumor or nodule tissue samples of malignant and benign thyroid patients were compared.

None of the patients had been given any treatment before thyroid surgery. Patient clinical samples collected from about 2011 to 2019 were retrospectively analysed using T-cell receptor beta sequencing. General study outcomes and caveats: In both blood and tumor samples, TCR beta diversity was reported to be significantly higher in malignant tumors than in benign nodules.

The protocol used for the library was PCR. Sequencing was performed on an Illumina HiSeq 4000. High-throughput sequencing was used to profile the TCR beta-chain CDR3 region of every patient. The source study handled its data this way. CDR3 differences across clinicopathological groups were used to build a classifier for discriminating distant-metastatic papillary thyroid cancer patients. Repertoire diversity was assessed with the Shannon index, and tumor-blood repertoire similarity with the Morisita-Horn index. TCRdb trimmed the raw reads at Q25, called clones with MiXCR and kept productive beta chains. TCRdb's processing, not the authors', yielded these V and J calls. This sample holds tens of thousands of clones; about 13% were observed only once. Jointly, the top ten make up around 11% of the sample. This clone was counted only a few times. What antigen it recognizes has not been identified. No base-level quality is on record; no much larger clone is a single base apart.

According to the germline V gene, CDR1 reads MNHNS and CDR2 reads SASEGT. The CDR3 spans 14 residues, from the cysteine through the phenylalanine. Only the CDR3 DNA stays, 42 bases, in frame from base 1. V was cut back by 6 bases and J by 8 bases, leaving a gap of 14 bases between them. Recombination joined TRBV6-1 with TRBJ1-6, and the D gene may be TRBD1, 5 bases matching. Sequenced material: blood. This TCR came from a female donor with papillary thyroid cancer or a benign thyroid nodule (not recorded which). Some clones in this sample may be carry-over from other donors' samples. The sequence in DNA is TGTGCCAGCAGCCCCGGGACCCGTCATTCACCCCTCCACTTT. The translation is CASSPGTRHSPLHF.